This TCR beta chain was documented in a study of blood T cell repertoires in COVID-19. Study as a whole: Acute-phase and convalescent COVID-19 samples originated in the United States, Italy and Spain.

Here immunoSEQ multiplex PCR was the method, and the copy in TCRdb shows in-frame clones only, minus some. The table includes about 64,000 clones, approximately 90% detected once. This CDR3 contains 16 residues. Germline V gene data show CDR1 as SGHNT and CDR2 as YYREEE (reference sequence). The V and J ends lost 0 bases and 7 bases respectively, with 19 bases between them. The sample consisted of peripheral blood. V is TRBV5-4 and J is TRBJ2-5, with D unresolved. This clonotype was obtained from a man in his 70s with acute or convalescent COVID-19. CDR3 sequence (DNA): TGTGCCAGCAGCTTGGATTGGGCCTCTACTTCTGGGACCCAGTACTTC. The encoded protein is CASSLDWASTSGTQYF.